The 30 T cell receptor beta chains in this list originate from one sample, sequenced in a study of T cell changes during pregnancy in multiple sclerosis. Clones were sequenced by immunoSEQ multiplex PCR, and TCRdb holds only the in-frame ones, with some missing. The repertoire consists of tens of thousands of clones, with roughly 91% occurring once and the leading ten covering roughly 0.7%. Sample: peripheral blood, taken in the third trimester of pregnancy. The source of these receptors is a female donor in good health, enrolled as a control in a pregnancy study.

V gene TRBV9 combines with J gene TRBJ1-2; the D gene is possibly TRBD1 (6 bases). The V end lost 1 base, the J end lost 4 bases, and 14 bases lay between the germline ends. The germline gives CDR1 SGDLS, CDR2 YYNGEE. This CDR3 is 15 amino acids long. CDR3 coding DNA: TGTGCCAGCAGCGTACGGTCAGGGGACGGCTATGGCTACACCTTC. Translated: CASSVRSGDGYGYTF.

This chain links TRBV5-6 with TRBJ1-6, with a possible D match to TRBD1 (5 bases). Germline loops: CDR1 SGHDT, CDR2 YYEEEE. Trimming cost V 0 bases and J 11 bases, with 15 bases left between them. This CDR3 has 15 amino acids. CDR3 DNA: TGTGCCAGCAGCTTGGCGGGGGACCGATGGCCACCCCTCCACTTT. It encodes CASSLAGDRWPPLHF.

This chain joins TRBV28 and TRBJ1-2; 8 bases align to TRBD1. V dropped 0 bases and J dropped 10; count of bases not matched to a gene: 7. CDR1 and CDR2 (germline): MDHEN, SYDVKM. This CDR3 contains 14 residues. In nucleotides, the CDR3 is TGTGCCAGCAGTTTATGGTCAGGGGGCAGCGACTACACCTTC. Translated: CASSLWSGGSDYTF.

V gene TRBV19 combines with J gene TRBJ2-1; no clear D gene. V was cut by 4 bases and J by 3 bases, with 7 bases left in between. In germline, CDR1 is LNHDA, CDR2 SQIVND (reference sequence). This CDR3 has 13 amino acids. The CDR3 DNA sequence: TGTGCCAGTAGTAATCAGATCTACAATGAGCAGTTCTTC. This translates into CASSNQIYNEQFF.

The gene calls are TRBV19 and TRBJ1-1; 10 bases are shared with TRBD1. This CDR3 region has 13 residues. The V and J ends lost 1 base and 10 bases, in that order; junction bases with no gene match: 3. The germline V gene encodes CDR1 LNHDA and CDR2 SQIVND (reference sequence). CDR3 protein: CASSIVTGGPAFF. The CDR3 region has the DNA TGTGCCAGTAGTATAGTGACAGGGGGCCCAGCTTTCTTT.

The chain uses TRBV27 and TRBJ2-3; 8 bases align to TRBD2. J lost 6 bases, V lost 5 bases, and 7 bases had no gene match. Germline CDR1 and CDR2: MNHEY and SMNVEV (reference sequence). The CDR3 is 14 residues long. CDR3 sequence: CASSPQRGMDTQYF. The CDR3 nucleotides read TGTGCCAGCAGTCCCCAGCGGGGGATGGATACGCAGTATTTT.

The V and J genes are TRBV6-4 and TRBJ1-1, with 7 bases aligning to TRBD1. This CDR3 spans 13 amino acids. The germline V gene encodes CDR1 MRHNA and CDR2 SNTAGT. J lost 5 bases, V lost 10 bases, and 10 bases had no gene match. In nucleotides, the CDR3 is TGTGCCACCTCGATGACAGGGAGGACTGAAGCTTTCTTT. Protein product: CATSMTGRTEAFF.

The CDR3 sequence is CASSLKTGKAFF. The CDR3, as DNA: TGTGCCAGCAGCTTAAAGACAGGGAAAGCTTTCTTT. J is TRBJ1-1 and V is TRBV7-8, with 7 positions matching TRBD1. This CDR3 contains 12 residues. The germline CDR1 and CDR2 sequences are SGHVS and FQNEAQ. The trim removed 2 bases at V and 9 bases at J, leaving 3 bases unmatched.

The chain uses TRBV2 and TRBJ1-2; TRBD1 matches at 7 bases. This CDR3 comprises 14 residues. Trimming at V came to 8 bases and at J to 5 bases, leaving 11 bases not matched to a gene. CDR1 and CDR2 from the germline V gene are SNHLY and FYNNEI. CDR3 sequence: CASRAGGGRYGYTF. DNA for the CDR3: TGTGCCAGCCGCGCTGGAGGGGGCAGGTATGGCTACACCTTC.

The rearrangement links TRBV10-2 to TRBJ2-1; 12 bases align to TRBD2. The CDR3 runs to 16 residues. Germline V gene data show CDR1 as WSHSY and CDR2 as SAAADI. Losses at the gene ends were 8 bases for V and 6 bases for J; bases not matched to a gene: 11. The CDR3 spells CASHLTSGRGLNEQFF. In DNA form, the CDR3 reads TGCGCCAGCCACCTGACTAGCGGGAGAGGTCTCAATGAGCAGTTCTTC.

The rearrangement joins TRBV2 to TRBJ2-5; TRBD1 matches at 8 bases. Trimming cost V 3 bases and J 1 base; bases outside gene matches: 4. There are 15 residues in the CDR3. Germline loops: CDR1 SNHLY, CDR2 FYNNEI. The CDR3 DNA sequence: TGTGCCAGCAGTGAGAACAGGGGGGCCCAAGAGACCCAGTACTTC. Residues: CASSENRGAQETQYF.

V usage is TRBV6-6 and J usage is TRBJ1-5; TRBD1 is a possible D gene (6 bases). Per germline, CDR1 MNHNY and CDR2 SVGAGI (reference sequence). V lost 6 bases and J lost 0, with 15 bases in between. This CDR3 contains 16 residues. The CDR3 reads CASRILQGFSNQPQHF. The CDR3 DNA follows: TGTGCCAGCAGAATCCTACAGGGTTTTAGCAATCAGCCCCAGCATTTT.

This chain links TRBV2 with TRBJ1-2, with D perhaps TRBD1 (6 bases). CDR3 size: 16 residues. V gave up 10 bases and J gave up 1 base, with 22 bases separating them. Germline CDR1 reads SNHLY; CDR2 reads FYNNEI. CDR3 protein: CAISGGGPGGNYGYTF. CDR3 sequence (DNA): TGTGCCATCTCGGGGGGCGGTCCTGGGGGTAACTATGGCTACACCTTC.

This clone was seen just once. The chain has TRBV12-5 and TRBJ2-1, with 8 bases that match TRBD2. Per germline, CDR1 LGHNT and CDR2 FRNRAP. The CDR3 is 14 residues long. The junction had 10 bases not matched to a gene; V was cut back by 6 bases and J by 9 bases. The chain's CDR3 is CASGWDSGEGEQFF. The CDR3 bases are TGTGCTAGTGGGTGGGATAGCGGGGAGGGTGAGCAGTTCTTC.

This clone came up once. The chain joins TRBV7-2 to TRBJ2-2; possibly TRBD1 for D (6 bases). Trimming took 4 bases from V and 6 from J, leaving 15 bases between them. Germline-derived CDR1 and CDR2 are SGHTA and FQGNSA. There are 15 residues in the CDR3. As DNA, the CDR3 is TGTGCCAGCAGCTCGGACAGATTATTCCCCGGGGAGCTGTTTTTT. Translation: CASSSDRLFPGELFF.

This rearrangement joins TRBV5-1 to TRBJ2-7; TRBD2 matches at 10 bases. The V segment lost 3 bases and the J segment 1 base; nucleotides outside the gene matches: 4. There are 15 residues in the CDR3. In germline, CDR1 is SGHRS, CDR2 YFSETQ. CDR3 DNA sequence: TGCGCCAGCAGCTCTACTAGCGGGGTTTCCTACGAGCAGTACTTC. It yields the protein CASSSTSGVSYEQYF.

CDR3 sequence (DNA): TGTGCCAGCCGGACAGGCGACAGCTCACCCCTCCACTTT. This sequence encodes CASRTGDSSPLHF. J is TRBJ1-6 and V is TRBV27; 7 nucleotides agree with TRBD1. Germline V lookup: CDR1 MNHEY, CDR2 SMNVEV (reference sequence). This CDR3 contains 13 residues. The junction had 8 bases not matched to a gene; V was cut back by 8 bases and J by 10 bases.

V and J are TRBV21-1 and TRBJ1-5; TRBD1, the D gene given by the table, was not confirmed from the DNA. TRBV21-1 is given as a pseudogene. The CDR3 covers 17 residues. The chain's CDR3 is CASSKVGRRRINQPQHF. The CDR3 coding sequence is TGTGCCAGCAGCAAAGTAGGCAGGCGACGGATCAATCAGCCCCAGCATTTT.

The chain couples TRBV7-9 to TRBJ2-5; D possibly corresponds to TRBD2 (6 bases). The CDR3 runs to 18 residues. Trimming stripped 3 bases from V and 2 bases from J, with 22 bases between. Germline V gene lookup returns CDR1 SEHNR and CDR2 FQNEAQ (reference sequence). The CDR3 nucleotides read TGTGCCAGCAGCTTGGGGACCCGAGGGCTGGGAGGACAAGAGACCCAGTACTTC. It translates to CASSLGTRGLGGQETQYF.

V is TRBV19 and J is TRBJ1-5; D is perhaps TRBD1 (5 bases). The germline gives CDR1 LNHDA, CDR2 SQIVND (reference sequence). The CDR3 contains 15 residues. The ends were cut back, 1 base at V and 1 base at J, with 8 bases in the middle. The CDR3 protein is CASSIARVSNQPQHF. CDR3 nucleotides: TGTGCCAGTAGTATAGCCAGGGTGAGCAATCAGCCCCAGCATTTT. The full variable domain, its missing parts supplied by reference TRBV19 and TRBJ1-5, is DGGITQSPKYLFRKEGQNVTLSCEQNLNHDAMYWYRQDPGQGLRLIYYSQIVNDFQKGDIAEGYSVSREKKESFPLTVTSAQKNPTAFYLCASSIARVSNQPQHFGDGTRLSIL.

The chain recombines TRBV7-2 with TRBJ2-5; TRBD1 aligns across 10 bases. In germline, CDR1 is SGHTA, CDR2 FQGNSA. Trimming took 5 bases from V and 5 from J; bases not matched to a gene: 5. CDR3 length: 14 amino acids. The CDR3 nucleotides read TGTGCCAGCAGCCGACAGGGGGCCCGCGAGACCCAGTACTTC. It yields the protein CASSRQGARETQYF. Full variable domain (rest looked up from reference TRBV7-2 and TRBJ2-5): GAGVSQSPSNKVTEKGKDVELRCDPISGHTALYWYRQSLGQGLEFLIYFQGNSAPDKSGLPSDRFSAERTGGSVSTLTIQRTQQEDSAVYLCASSRQGARETQYFGPGTRLLVL.

The CDR3: CASRDAGATNEKLFF. CDR3 coding DNA: TGTGCCAGCAGGGACGCAGGGGCAACTAATGAAAAACTGTTTTTT. The rearrangement joins TRBV6-1 to TRBJ1-4, with D perhaps matching TRBD1 (6 bases). Germline-derived CDR1 and CDR2 are MNHNS and SASEGT. Trimming shortened V by 6 bases and J by 0 bases, and 11 bases separated the two germline ends. CDR3 size: 15 residues.

This chain connects TRBV19 to TRBJ2-5; 15 bases are a match to TRBD2. The germline V gene encodes CDR1 LNHDA and CDR2 SQIVND (reference sequence). Germline trimming cut 4 bases from V and 4 bases from J; bases unmatched to any gene: 7. This CDR3 spans 17 amino acids. DNA for the CDR3: TGTGCCAGTAGTAGGGGACTAGCGGGGGGCCAAGGAGAGACCCAGTACTTC. Encoded protein: CASSRGLAGGQGETQYF.

The chain combines TRBV6-5 with TRBJ1-1; 8 bases line up with TRBD1. V was pared by 8 bases and J by 4 bases, with 12 bases of the junction left unmatched. Germline CDR1 reads MNHEY; CDR2 reads SVGAGI. CDR3 size: 15 residues. This CDR3 is CASHPTTGAATEAFF. As DNA, the CDR3 is TGTGCCAGCCACCCCACGACAGGGGCCGCCACTGAAGCTTTCTTT.

This chain links TRBV28 with TRBJ1-5, with a weak D call TRBD1 (5 bases). The CDR3 extends over 16 amino acids. Trimming stripped 4 bases from V and 3 bases from J, with 16 bases between. Germline CDR1 MDHEN, CDR2 SYDVKM. The CDR3 protein is CASSSLGGVPNQPQHF. CDR3 bases: TGTGCCAGCAGTTCATTGGGGGGGGTCCCCAATCAGCCCCAGCATTTT.

The V call is TRBV19, the J call TRBJ2-7; no clear D. The CDR3 sequence is 15 residues long. Germline lookup yields CDR1 LNHDA and CDR2 SQIVND (reference sequence). V was pared by 5 bases and J by 2 bases, with 16 bases between. The CDR3 bases are TGTGCCAGTAGTTTCGAGGCTGGTTCTACCTACGAGCAGTACTTC. The encoded protein is CASSFEAGSTYEQYF.

Comments on this clone: The junction departs from germline at one end; a sequencing error may be responsible. The chain couples TRBV7-7 to TRBJ2-1; tentatively, D is TRBD2 (6 bases). CDR1 is SSHAT, CDR2 FNYEAQ, per germline (reference sequence). The CDR3 is 14 residues long. The CDR3 DNA is TGTGCTAGCAGCGGTAGCGGCCTTTCGTCCCGGCAGTTCTTC. Amino acid sequence: CASSGSGLSSRQFF. Looking up the rest from reference TRBV7-7 and TRBJ2-1 gives the full variable domain: GAGVSQSPRYKVTKRGQDVTLRCDPISSHATLYWYQQALGQGPEFLTYFNYEAQPDKSGLPSDRFSAERPEGSISTLTIQRTEQRDSAMYRCASSGSGLSSRQFFGPGTRLTVL.

This clone was observed a single time. This chain joins TRBV11-2 and TRBJ2-1; 7 positions match TRBD2. From germline, CDR1 is SGHAT and CDR2 FQNNGV. The CDR3 runs to 16 residues. After removal of 5 bases from V and 0 bases from J, the junction contained 7 bases not matched to a gene. The CDR3 nucleotides read TGTGCCAGCAGCCTGCTGGGGGGGGGCTCCTACAATGAGCAGTTCTTC. Protein: CASSLLGGGSYNEQFF.

V gene TRBV27 combines with J gene TRBJ2-1; D call uncertain. This CDR3 region has 14 residues. The germline V and J ends were trimmed by 2 bases and 3 bases, with 8 bases remaining between them. Per germline, CDR1 MNHEY and CDR2 SMNVEV (reference sequence). CDR3 protein: CASSLNPSYNEQFF. As DNA, the CDR3 is TGTGCCAGCAGTTTAAATCCCAGCTACAATGAGCAGTTCTTC.

The CDR3 sequence: CASSSSWDRGITEAFF. In DNA, the CDR3 is TGTGCCAGCAGCTCAAGTTGGGACAGGGGGATCACTGAAGCTTTCTTT. The chain couples TRBV5-6 to TRBJ1-1, with 11 bases lining up with TRBD1. The CDR3 is made up of 16 amino acids. The V segment lost 3 bases and the J segment 4 bases; nucleotides outside the gene matches: 8. The germline CDR1 and CDR2 sequences are SGHDT and YYEEEE.